Each of the 32 T cell receptor beta chains below was sequenced from the same sample in a study of OX40 agonist ivuxolimab in advanced cancers. The repertoire was sequenced with immunoSEQ multiplex PCR; TCRdb's copy has only in-frame clones and lacks some. The sample holds approximately 100,000 clones, about 85% seen once. This material consisted of CD4+ or CD8+ T cells sorted from blood, taken in a trial of the OX40 agonist ivuxolimab. The receptors originated from an adult with an advanced solid tumor such as melanoma, head and neck, liver or kidney cancer.

CDR3: CATTWTGDFNSPLHF. The CDR3 DNA reads as TGTGCCACCACCTGGACAGGGGATTTTAATTCACCCCTCCACTTT. The chain recombines TRBV15 with TRBJ1-6; 9 nucleotides match TRBD1. V shed 7 bases, J shed 6 bases, and the junction held 7 bases outside the gene matches. The CDR3 sequence is 15 residues long. From germline, CDR1 is LNHNV and CDR2 YYDKDF (reference sequence).

The V gene is TRBV7-3, the J gene TRBJ2-7; 10 nucleotides match TRBD2. The CDR3 totals 15 residues. The germline V gene encodes CDR1 SGHTA and CDR2 FQGTGA. V was clipped by 2 bases and J by 5 bases; unmatched bases: 6. For the CDR3, the DNA is TGTGCCAGCAGCTTAGTGGCAAGCGGGAGGGACGAGCAGTACTTC. Its protein is CASSLVASGRDEQYF. The full variable domain, rest sourced from reference TRBV7-3 and TRBJ2-7, is GAGVSQTPSNKVTEKGKYVELRCDPISGHTALYWYRQSLGQGPEFLIYFQGTGAADDSGLPNDRFFAVRPEGSVSTLKIQRTERGDSAVYLCASSLVASGRDEQYFGPGTRLTVT.

Here the CDR3 reads CASRTGRTNTEAFF. The DNA of the CDR3 is TGTGCCAGCAGGACAGGGAGGACGAACACTGAAGCTTTCTTT. This chain links TRBV6-5 with TRBJ1-1; the match to TRBD1 covers 7 bases. The CDR3 covers 14 residues. CDR1 is MNHEY, CDR2 SVGAGI, per germline. V shed 6 bases and J 1 base; nucleotides not matched to a gene: 5.

The chain links TRBV5-1 to TRBJ2-3; 9 positions match TRBD2. The CDR3 runs 18 residues. Germline trimming cut 0 bases from V and 2 bases from J; bases unmatched to any gene: 10. Looked up from germline, CDR1 is SGHRS and CDR2 is YFSETQ. The CDR3 spells CASSLVRLAGPTTDTQYF. CDR3 sequence (DNA): TGCGCCAGCAGCTTGGTACGTCTAGCGGGGCCTACCACAGATACGCAGTATTTT.

V gene TRBV6-1 combines with J gene TRBJ2-5; possibly TRBD2 for D (6 bases). The J call may be in error: the DNA end matches TRBJ2-7 better. This CDR3 contains 15 residues. CDR1 MNHNS and CDR2 SASEGT come from the germline V gene. CDR3 sequence (DNA): TGTGCCAGCAGTGTCCCACCGGGAGAAGGGGACGAGCAGTACTTC. It specifies CASSVPPGEGDEQYF.

The chain uses TRBV6-1 and TRBJ2-5; D may be TRBD1 (5 bases). Trimming removed 2 bases from V and 7 bases from J, with 14 bases in between. The CDR3 has 14 residues. Germline V gene lookup returns CDR1 MNHNS and CDR2 SASEGT. Here the CDR3 DNA reads TGTGCCAGCAGTGAATTTGGGGCCCCATCGACCCAGTACTTC. This encodes CASSEFGAPSTQYF.

A few counts support this clone. The J gene is TRBJ2-7, the V gene TRBV7-6; D may be TRBD2 (6 bases). This CDR3 comprises 15 residues. Germline CDR1 SGHVS, CDR2 FNYEAQ. Trimming removed 2 bases at V and 1 base at J, with 12 bases between. The CDR3 DNA reads TGTGCCAGCAGCTTACGGCTAGCGAATTCCTACGAGCAGTACTTC. Amino acid sequence: CASSLRLANSYEQYF. Full variable domain (rest looked up from reference TRBV7-6 and TRBJ2-7): GAGVSQSPRYKVTKRGQDVALRCDPISGHVSLYWYRQALGQGPEFLTYFNYEAQQDKSGLPNDRFSAERPEGSISTLTIQRTEQRDSAMYRCASSLRLANSYEQYFGPGTRLTVT.

The rearrangement joins TRBV28 to TRBJ2-7; 8 bases are shared with TRBD1. After removal of 6 bases from V and 4 bases from J, the junction contained 5 bases not matched to a gene. Germline loops: CDR1 MDHEN, CDR2 SYDVKM. The CDR3 consists of 13 residues. The CDR3 coding sequence is TGTGCCAGCAGATTGACAGGGGTTTACGAGCAGTACTTC. This codes for CASRLTGVYEQYF.

This chain joins TRBV9 and TRBJ2-3; D gene unclear. CDR1 is SGDLS and CDR2 is YYNGEE in the germline V gene. V lost 3 bases and J lost 2, with 1 base in between. The CDR3 extends over 11 amino acids. The CDR3 spells CASSDTDTQYF. The CDR3 nucleotides are TGTGCCAGCAGCGACACAGATACGCAGTATTTT.

The rearrangement uses TRBV5-1 and TRBJ2-5; 8 bases line up with TRBD1. The DNA end is more similar to TRBJ2-7, so the J call may be wrong. The CDR3 has 14 amino acids. The V gene's germline CDR1 is SGHRS and CDR2 YFSETQ. CDR3: CASSLDRGSYEQYF. The CDR3 coding sequence is TGCGCCAGCAGCTTGGACAGGGGGTCCTACGAGCAGTACTTC.

J is TRBJ2-7 and V is TRBV9, with D maybe TRBD2 (5 bases). The CDR3 extends over 15 amino acids. The germline V gene has CDR1 SGDLS and CDR2 YYNGEE. Between the trimmed V and J ends, which lost 3 bases and 1 base, there was a span of 14 bases. In DNA, the CDR3 is TGTGCCAGCAGCGCCGGCCCTAGCTTTTCCTACGAGCAGTACTTC. Its translation: CASSAGPSFSYEQYF.

The chain combines TRBV14 with TRBJ2-3; possible D gene TRBD1, 6 bases. V lost 0 bases to trimming and J lost 2 bases, with 18 bases between them. The CDR3 runs to 18 residues. Per germline, CDR1 SGHDN and CDR2 FVKESK. The CDR3 region has the DNA TGTGCCAGCAGCCAAGATTTACGGCGACAGGTGGCCACAGATACGCAGTATTTT. This translates into CASSQDLRRQVATDTQYF. Full variable domain (outside the CDR3, taken from reference TRBV14 and TRBJ2-3): EAGVTQFPSHSVIEKGQTVTLRCDPISGHDNLYWYRRVMGKEIKFLLHFVKESKQDESGMPNNRFLAERTGGTYSTLKVQPAELEDSGVYFCASSQDLRRQVATDTQYFGPGTRLTVL.

This rearrangement joins TRBV27 to TRBJ1-1, with D tentatively TRBD1 (5 bases). CDR1 MNHEY and CDR2 SMNVEV come from the germline V gene (reference sequence). V shed 7 bases and J shed 4 bases, with 10 bases lying between them. The CDR3 contains 12 residues. The CDR3, as DNA: TGTGCCAGCAAGCGGGGGGGCACTGAAGCTTTCTTT. Protein sequence: CASKRGGTEAFF.

The V gene is TRBV4-2, the J gene TRBJ2-5; TRBD1 matches 9 bases. The CDR3 totals 15 residues. Trimming took 7 bases from V and 5 from J; bases not matched to a gene: 11. Germline lookup yields CDR1 LGHNA and CDR2 YNFKEQ. The CDR3 sequence is CASTTSTGGVETQYF. Written as DNA, the CDR3 is TGTGCCAGCACCACCTCCACAGGGGGCGTTGAGACCCAGTACTTC.

This clone was recorded a few times. This chain links TRBV19 with TRBJ2-7; unclear D gene. The germline CDR1 and CDR2 sequences are LNHDA and SQIVND (reference sequence). This CDR3 has 14 residues. V lost 3 bases to trimming and J lost 5 bases, with 14 bases between them. The CDR3: CASSITAGKDEQYF. DNA for the CDR3: TGTGCCAGTAGTATCACCGCCGGTAAAGACGAGCAGTACTTC.

This rearrangement joins TRBV28 to TRBJ2-1; D may correspond to TRBD1 or TRBD2 (5 bases each). The germline gives CDR1 MDHEN, CDR2 SYDVKM. V lost 3 bases and J 4 bases, leaving 13 bases between the germline ends. The CDR3 runs to 15 residues. The CDR3 protein is CASSLSGPKYNEQFF. As DNA, the CDR3 is TGTGCCAGCAGTTTGTCGGGACCGAAGTACAATGAGCAGTTCTTC.

V and J are TRBV19 and TRBJ2-3, with 9 bases matching TRBD1. With V trimmed by 4 bases and J by 4 bases, 3 bases remained unmatched. Germline loops: CDR1 LNHDA, CDR2 SQIVND (reference sequence). The CDR3 spans 14 residues. CDR3 coding DNA: TGTGCCAGTAGTAGGACAGGGGCATCAGATACGCAGTATTTT. Amino acids: CASSRTGASDTQYF.

The chain employs TRBV2 and TRBJ2-7; possible D gene TRBD1, 6 bases. The V end was cut by 5 bases, the J end by 2 bases, with 10 bases between. This CDR3 is 13 amino acids long. In germline, CDR1 is SNHLY, CDR2 FYNNEI. CDR3: CASSRDTTYEQYF. The CDR3, as DNA: TGTGCCAGCAGTCGGGACACTACCTACGAGCAGTACTTC.

This chain links TRBV5-5 with TRBJ1-2; tentatively, D is TRBD1 (5 bases). The CDR3 sequence is 13 residues long. Germline CDR1 SGHKS, CDR2 YYEKEE (reference sequence). Deletions cut 0 bases from V and 7 bases from J, with 10 bases between. CDR3 sequence reads: CASSLGRDGGYTF. CDR3 bases: TGTGCCAGCAGCTTGGGGCGGGACGGTGGCTACACCTTC.

The chain is built from TRBV6-4 and TRBJ1-2; perhaps TRBD1 as D (6 bases). CDR3 length: 14 amino acids. The germline V gene encodes CDR1 MRHNA and CDR2 SNTAGT. V lost 6 bases, J lost 2 bases, and 13 bases lay in between. The CDR3 is CASRHRVNNYGYTF. CDR3 nucleotides: TGTGCCAGCAGACACAGGGTTAACAACTATGGCTACACCTTC.

The rearrangement joins TRBV6-5 to TRBJ1-5, with no clear D. Trimming cost V 0 bases and J 6 bases, with 15 bases left between them. Germline-derived CDR1 and CDR2 are MNHEY and SVGAGI. This CDR3 region has 16 residues. Here the CDR3 DNA reads TGTGCCAGCAGTTACTCGAGGACGGGCGGTATTCAGCCCCAGCATTTT. It yields the protein CASSYSRTGGIQPQHF.

This chain links TRBV11-2 with TRBJ2-5, with a possible D match to TRBD2 (5 bases). The CDR3 sequence is 15 residues long. Germline CDR1 is SGHAT and CDR2 is FQNNGV. V was trimmed by 5 bases and J by 4 bases, leaving 17 bases between them. The CDR3 loop reads CASSPEVEFGETQYF. As DNA, the CDR3 is TGTGCCAGCAGCCCGGAGGTCGAGTTCGGAGAGACCCAGTACTTC.

CDR3 amino acids: CASRALAGAYEQYF. The DNA for the CDR3 is TGTGCCAGCAGGGCCCTAGCGGGGGCCTACGAGCAGTACTTC. This chain links TRBV2 with TRBJ2-7, with 10 bases fitting TRBD2. Germline assignment: CDR1 SNHLY and CDR2 FYNNEI. There are 14 residues in the CDR3. V lost 6 bases to trimming and J lost 2 bases; unmatched junction nucleotides: 4.

The chain joins TRBV19 to TRBJ1-3, with D hard to call. V was shortened by 4 bases and J by 0 bases, with 10 bases between the two germline ends. Germline V lookup: CDR1 LNHDA, CDR2 SQIVND (reference sequence). CDR3 length: 15 residues. The DNA for the CDR3 is TGTGCCAGTAGTAGAAAAGGGCTCTCTGGAAACACCATATATTTT. This codes for CASSRKGLSGNTIYF. Supplemented by reference TRBV19 and TRBJ1-3, the full variable domain reads DGGITQSPKYLFRKEGQNVTLSCEQNLNHDAMYWYRQDPGQGLRLIYYSQIVNDFQKGDIAEGYSVSREKKESFPLTVTSAQKNPTAFYLCASSRKGLSGNTIYFGEGSWLTVV.

Only one count was recorded for this clone. The chain uses TRBV4-1 and TRBJ1-1, with D maybe TRBD1 (5 bases). CDR1 is MGHRA, CDR2 YSYEKL, per germline. V was clipped by 1 base and J by 10 bases, with 16 bases between them. CDR3 length equals 14 residues. CDR3 region: CASSQVGGAGLAFF. The CDR3 DNA follows: TGCGCCAGCAGCCAAGTGGGTGGGGCAGGATTAGCTTTCTTT.

V gene TRBV30 combines with J gene TRBJ2-1; 10 bases map to TRBD2. The junction had 9 bases not matched to a gene; V was cut back by 1 base and J by 6 bases. The germline V gene encodes CDR1 GTSNPN and CDR2 SVGIG (reference sequence). The CDR3 has 16 residues. The CDR3, as DNA: TGTGCCTGGAGTGGCCGACCCGGGACTAGCGCCAATGAGCAGTTCTTC. This translates into CAWSGRPGTSANEQFF.

The rearrangement joins TRBV4-1 to TRBJ2-1; D is possibly TRBD1 (6 bases). Trimming stripped 3 bases from V and 9 bases from J, with 18 bases between. The germline CDR1 and CDR2 sequences are MGHRA and YSYEKL. The CDR3 has 15 amino acids. The CDR3 sequence is CASSHGPDSNGEQFF. The CDR3, as DNA: TGCGCCAGCAGCCACGGACCGGACAGTAACGGTGAGCAGTTCTTC.

J is TRBJ1-5 and V is TRBV6-6; 8 nucleotides match TRBD1. The germline V gene has CDR1 MNHNY and CDR2 SVGAGI (reference sequence). The CDR3 length is 14 residues. The V gene end was trimmed by 6 bases and the J gene end by 7 bases; junction bases not matched to a gene: 8. CDR3 sequence: CASRADREIQPQHF. The CDR3 nucleotides are TGTGCCAGCAGAGCGGACAGGGAAATCCAGCCCCAGCATTTT.

The chain recombines TRBV6-5 with TRBJ1-1; D may be TRBD1 (5 bases). Germline V gene data show CDR1 as MNHEY and CDR2 as SVGAGI. CDR3 size: 13 residues. V was cut by 5 bases and J by 8 bases, with 15 bases left in between. Written as DNA, the CDR3 is TGTGCCAGCAGTCGAGGGGCAGCCTCAGAAGCTTTCTTT. Encoded protein: CASSRGAASEAFF.

The chain combines TRBV6-6 with TRBJ1-1; 7 nucleotides agree with TRBD1. The CDR3 consists of 14 residues. The V segment lost 7 bases and the J segment 5 bases; nucleotides outside the gene matches: 10. Germline lookup yields CDR1 MNHNY and CDR2 SVGAGI (reference sequence). The CDR3 loop is CASTYPDRRTEAFF. The CDR3 DNA is TGTGCCAGCACCTACCCGGACAGGAGGACTGAAGCTTTCTTT.

The V gene is TRBV4-2, the J gene TRBJ2-1; weak D call: TRBD2 (6 bases). The V end was cut by 0 bases, the J end by 0 bases, with 9 bases between. The length of the CDR3 is 16 residues. The germline gives CDR1 LGHNA, CDR2 YNFKEQ. The CDR3 DNA is TGTGCCAGCAGCCAAGATGCGGGGAGCTCCTACAATGAGCAGTTCTTC. Translation gives CASSQDAGSSYNEQFF.

The rearrangement links TRBV28 to TRBJ2-2, with TRBD1 matching 8 bases. Germline CDR1 reads MDHEN; CDR2 reads SYDVKM. Trimming cost V 7 bases and J 7 bases; bases outside gene matches: 8. The CDR3 extends over 14 amino acids. The CDR3 protein is CASKIDRGGGELFF. The CDR3 DNA is TGTGCCAGCAAAATCGACAGGGGAGGCGGGGAGCTGTTTTTT.